This TCR beta chain was identified during a study of shared clonotypes between healthy human individuals. Assay: immunoSEQ multiplex PCR; the TCRdb copy retains only in-frame clones and omits some. Of about 1,800,000 clones in the sample, about 95% were seen once. The naive CD8 population came from CD45RO-negative cells selected for CCR7, without terminally differentiated effector memory CD45RA+ cells. The healthy adult donors were HIV-negative and reported no recent acute infections or vaccinations. Broader study findings: Naive subsets usually exceeded memory subsets in estimated richness. Several donors held around 5% of naive CD4 clonotypes in common. Some clonotypes were shared by all four sorted-subset donors, while others were not shared. The non-shared ones had lower generation probabilities than the shared ones.

As for this clone: What it binds is not known. The sample carries other DNA sequences with the same CDR3.

V was shortened by 5 bases and J by 4 bases, with 9 bases between the two germline ends. Germline CDR1 GTSNPN, CDR2 SVGIG (reference sequence). The CDR3 contains 11 residues. Sequencing was performed on naive CD8+ T cells sorted from blood. V gene TRBV30 combines with J gene TRBJ2-7, with no clear D. This receptor was identified in a young man in good health. The CDR3 spells CAWRSGYEQYF. Here the CDR3 DNA reads TGTGCCTGGCGTTCAGGTTACGAGCAGTACTTC.